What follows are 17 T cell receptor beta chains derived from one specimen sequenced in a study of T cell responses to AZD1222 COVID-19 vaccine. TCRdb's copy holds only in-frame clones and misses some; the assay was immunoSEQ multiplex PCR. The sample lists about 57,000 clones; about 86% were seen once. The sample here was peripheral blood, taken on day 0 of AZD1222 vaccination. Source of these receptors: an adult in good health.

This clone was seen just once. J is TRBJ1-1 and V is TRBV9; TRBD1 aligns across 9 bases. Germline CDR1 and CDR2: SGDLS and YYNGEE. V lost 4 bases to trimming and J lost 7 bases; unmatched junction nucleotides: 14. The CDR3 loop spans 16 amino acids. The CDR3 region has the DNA TGTGCCAGCAGCAAGACAGGGGGTGTTGGGCTTAATGAAGCTTTCTTT. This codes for CASSKTGGVGLNEAFF.

The CDR3 DNA sequence: TGTGCCAGCAGCCTAGGGGGCTCACCCAATCAGCCCCAGCATTTT. It specifies CASSLGGSPNQPQHF. The chain recombines TRBV7-2 with TRBJ1-5, with 7 bases matching TRBD1. The CDR3 consists of 15 residues. The germline CDR1 and CDR2 sequences are SGHTA and FQGNSA. Trimming removed 5 bases from V and 3 bases from J; junction bases left unmatched: 7.

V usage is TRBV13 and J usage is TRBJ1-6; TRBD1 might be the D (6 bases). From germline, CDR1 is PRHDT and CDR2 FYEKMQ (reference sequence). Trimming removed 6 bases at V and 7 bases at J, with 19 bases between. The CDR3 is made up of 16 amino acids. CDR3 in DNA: TGTGCCAGCAGATGGTGGGGGGGGCGGGAAAATTCACCCCTCCACTTT. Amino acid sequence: CASRWWGGRENSPLHF.

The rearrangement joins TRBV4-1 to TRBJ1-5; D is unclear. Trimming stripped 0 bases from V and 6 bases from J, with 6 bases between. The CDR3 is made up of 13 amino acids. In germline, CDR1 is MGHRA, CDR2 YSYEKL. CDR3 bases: TGCGCCAGCAGCCAAGAAAGGACTCAGCCCCAGCATTTT. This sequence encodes CASSQERTQPQHF.

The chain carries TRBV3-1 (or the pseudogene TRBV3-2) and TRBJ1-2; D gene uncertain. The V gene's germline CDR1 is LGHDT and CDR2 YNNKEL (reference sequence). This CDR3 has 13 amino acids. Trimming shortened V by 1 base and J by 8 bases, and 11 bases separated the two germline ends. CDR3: CASSQVLLEGYTF. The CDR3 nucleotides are TGTGCCAGCAGCCAAGTCCTCCTGGAGGGCTACACCTTC.

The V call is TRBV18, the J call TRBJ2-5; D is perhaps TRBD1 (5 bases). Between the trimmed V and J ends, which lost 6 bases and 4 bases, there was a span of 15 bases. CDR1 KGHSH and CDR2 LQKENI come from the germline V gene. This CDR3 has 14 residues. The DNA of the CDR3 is TGTGCCAGCTCGGTCAGGGCGGCATCAGAGACCCAGTACTTC. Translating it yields CASSVRAASETQYF.

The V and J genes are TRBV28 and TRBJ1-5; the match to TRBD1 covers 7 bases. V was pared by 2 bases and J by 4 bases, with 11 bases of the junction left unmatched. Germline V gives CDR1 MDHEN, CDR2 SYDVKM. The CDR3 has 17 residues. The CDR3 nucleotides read TGTGCCAGCAGTTTAATTTTGACAGGGAGGGATAATCAGCCCCAGCATTTT. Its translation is CASSLILTGRDNQPQHF.

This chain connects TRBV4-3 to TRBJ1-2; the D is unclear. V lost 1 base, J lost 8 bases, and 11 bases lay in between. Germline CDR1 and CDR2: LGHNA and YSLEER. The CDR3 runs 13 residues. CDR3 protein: CASSQGRFGGYTF. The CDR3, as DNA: TGCGCCAGCAGCCAAGGGCGGTTCGGGGGCTACACCTTC.

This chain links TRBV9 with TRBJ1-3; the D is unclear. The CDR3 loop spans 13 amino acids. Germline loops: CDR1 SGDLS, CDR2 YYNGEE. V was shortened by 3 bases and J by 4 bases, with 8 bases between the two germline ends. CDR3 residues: CASSAPWGNTIYF. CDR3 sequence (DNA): TGTGCCAGCAGCGCACCCTGGGGAAACACCATATATTTT.

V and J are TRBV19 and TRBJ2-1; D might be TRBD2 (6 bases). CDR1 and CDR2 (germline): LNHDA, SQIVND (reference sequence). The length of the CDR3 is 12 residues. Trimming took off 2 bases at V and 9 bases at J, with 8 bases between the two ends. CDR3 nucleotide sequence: TGTGCCAGTAGTATATACGGGAGTGAGCAGTTCTTC. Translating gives CASSIYGSEQFF.

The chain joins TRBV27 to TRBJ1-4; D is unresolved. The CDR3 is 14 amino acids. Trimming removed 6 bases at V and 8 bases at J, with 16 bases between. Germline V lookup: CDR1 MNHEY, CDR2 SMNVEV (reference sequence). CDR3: CASRSLEKREKLFF. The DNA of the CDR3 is TGTGCCAGCAGGTCCCTGGAGAAACGGGAAAAACTGTTTTTT.

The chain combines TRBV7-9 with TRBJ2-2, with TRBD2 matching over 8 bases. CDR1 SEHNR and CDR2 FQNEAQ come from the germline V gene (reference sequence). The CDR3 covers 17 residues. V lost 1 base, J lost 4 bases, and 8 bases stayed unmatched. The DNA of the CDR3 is TGTGCCAGCAGCTTAGTAGCGGGGTTTAAGCCCACCGGGGAGCTGTTTTTT. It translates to CASSLVAGFKPTGELFF. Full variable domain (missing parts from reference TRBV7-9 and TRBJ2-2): DTGVSQNPRHKITKRGQNVTFRCDPISEHNRLYWYRQTLGQGPEFLTYFQNEAQLEKSRLLSDRFSAERPKGSFSTLEIQRTEQGDSAMYLCASSLVAGFKPTGELFFGEGSRLTVL.

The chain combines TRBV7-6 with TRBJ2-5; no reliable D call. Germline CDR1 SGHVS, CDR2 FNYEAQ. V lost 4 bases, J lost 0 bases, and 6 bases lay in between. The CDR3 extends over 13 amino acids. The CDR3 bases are TGTGCCAGCAGCTCACATAACCAAGAGACCCAGTACTTC. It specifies CASSSHNQETQYF.

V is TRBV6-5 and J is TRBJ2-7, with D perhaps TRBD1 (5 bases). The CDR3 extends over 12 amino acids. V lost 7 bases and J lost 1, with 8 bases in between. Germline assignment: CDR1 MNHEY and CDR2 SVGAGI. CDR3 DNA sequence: TGTGCCAGCACAAGACAGTCCTACGAGCAGTACTTC. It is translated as CASTRQSYEQYF.

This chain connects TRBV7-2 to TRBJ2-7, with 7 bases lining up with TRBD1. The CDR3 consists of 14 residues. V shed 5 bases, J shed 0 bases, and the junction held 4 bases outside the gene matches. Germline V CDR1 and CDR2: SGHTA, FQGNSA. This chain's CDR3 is CASSPTGTSYEQYF. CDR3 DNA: TGTGCCAGCAGCCCGACAGGGACCTCCTACGAGCAGTACTTC. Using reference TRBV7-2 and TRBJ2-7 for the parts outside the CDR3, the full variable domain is GAGVSQSPSNKVTEKGKDVELRCDPISGHTALYWYRQSLGQGLEFLIYFQGNSAPDKSGLPSDRFSAERTGGSVSTLTIQRTQQEDSAVYLCASSPTGTSYEQYFGPGTRLTVT.

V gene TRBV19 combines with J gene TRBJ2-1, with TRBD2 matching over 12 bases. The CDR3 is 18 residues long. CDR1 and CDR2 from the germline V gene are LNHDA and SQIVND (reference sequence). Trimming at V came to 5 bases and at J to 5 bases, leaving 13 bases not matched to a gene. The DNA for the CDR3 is TGTGCCAGTAGTGAGGGCGGCCCTAGCGGGAGGGCCAACAATGAGCAGTTCTTC. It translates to CASSEGGPSGRANNEQFF.

The CDR3 coding sequence is TGTGCCAGCAAGGTTTCTTCAATCGGAAAACTGTTTTTT. Translation gives CASKVSSIGKLFF. V is TRBV6-5 and J is TRBJ1-4; D is unclear. This CDR3 has 13 amino acids. The germline V gene encodes CDR1 MNHEY and CDR2 SVGAGI. Trimming shortened V by 7 bases and J by 10 bases, and 16 bases separated the two germline ends.